This TCR beta chain was recorded in a study of blood T cell repertoires in COVID-19. V lost 5 bases to trimming and J lost 1 base, with 18 bases between them. The length of the CDR3 is 17 residues. CDR1 is MNHEY and CDR2 is SMNVEV in the germline V gene (reference sequence). The table came from immunoSEQ multiplex PCR; TCRdb's copy has only in-frame clones and leaves some out. This sample has about 190,000 clones, with roughly 80% found just once. The receptor was derived from a man between 60 and 75 years old with active or convalescent COVID-19. Sequencing was carried out using peripheral blood. The V and J genes are TRBV27 and TRBJ1-5; D may be TRBD1 (6 bases). CDR3 coding DNA: TGTGCCAGCAGTCCGGGCTACAGGGTTGGCAGCAATCAGCCCCAGCATTTT. Translated: CASSPGYRVGSNQPQHF.